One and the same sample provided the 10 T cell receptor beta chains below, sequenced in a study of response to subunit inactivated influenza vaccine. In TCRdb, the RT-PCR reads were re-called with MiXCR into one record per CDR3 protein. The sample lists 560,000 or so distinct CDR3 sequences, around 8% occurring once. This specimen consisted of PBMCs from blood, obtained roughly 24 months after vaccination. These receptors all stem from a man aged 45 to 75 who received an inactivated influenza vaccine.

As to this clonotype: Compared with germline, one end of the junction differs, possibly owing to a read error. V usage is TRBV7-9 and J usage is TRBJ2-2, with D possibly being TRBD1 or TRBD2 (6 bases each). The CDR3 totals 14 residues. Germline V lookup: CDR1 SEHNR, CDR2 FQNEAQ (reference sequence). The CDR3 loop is CASSRYREAGKLFF. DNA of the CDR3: TGTGCCAGCAGTCGATACAGGGAGGCCGGGAAGCTGTTTTTT.

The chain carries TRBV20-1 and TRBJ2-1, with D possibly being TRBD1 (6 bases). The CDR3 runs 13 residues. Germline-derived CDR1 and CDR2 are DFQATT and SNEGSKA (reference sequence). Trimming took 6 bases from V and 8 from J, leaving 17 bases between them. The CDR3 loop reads CSAPDRLGYEQFF. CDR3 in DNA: TGCAGTGCCCCGGACAGACTGGGGTATGAGCAGTTCTTC.

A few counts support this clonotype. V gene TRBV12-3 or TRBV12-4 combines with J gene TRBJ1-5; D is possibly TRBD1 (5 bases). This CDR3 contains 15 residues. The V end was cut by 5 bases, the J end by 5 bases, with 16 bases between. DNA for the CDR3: TGTGCCAGCAGTCCCGGGACGAGGATCGATCAGCCCCAGCATTTT. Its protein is CASSPGTRIDQPQHF.

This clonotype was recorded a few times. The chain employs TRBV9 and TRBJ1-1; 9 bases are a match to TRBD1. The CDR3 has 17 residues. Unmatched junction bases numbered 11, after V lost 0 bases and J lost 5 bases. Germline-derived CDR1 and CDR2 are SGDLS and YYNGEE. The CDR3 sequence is CASSVAPPGTGRTEAFF. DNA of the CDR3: TGTGCCAGCAGCGTAGCCCCCCCCGGGACAGGGAGAACTGAAGCTTTCTTT.

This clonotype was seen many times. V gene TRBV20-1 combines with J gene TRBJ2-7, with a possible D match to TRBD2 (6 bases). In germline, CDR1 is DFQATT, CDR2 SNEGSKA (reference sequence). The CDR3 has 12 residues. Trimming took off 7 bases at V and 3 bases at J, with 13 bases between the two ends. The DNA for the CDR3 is TGCAGTGGTGAAGGGACTCTCTACGAGCAGTACTTC. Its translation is CSGEGTLYEQYF.

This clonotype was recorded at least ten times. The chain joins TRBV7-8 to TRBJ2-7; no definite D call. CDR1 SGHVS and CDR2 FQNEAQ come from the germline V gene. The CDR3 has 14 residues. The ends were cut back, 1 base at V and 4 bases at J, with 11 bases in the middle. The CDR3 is CASSLEVLRYEQYF. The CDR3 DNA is TGTGCCAGCAGCTTAGAGGTTTTGCGGTACGAGCAGTACTTC.

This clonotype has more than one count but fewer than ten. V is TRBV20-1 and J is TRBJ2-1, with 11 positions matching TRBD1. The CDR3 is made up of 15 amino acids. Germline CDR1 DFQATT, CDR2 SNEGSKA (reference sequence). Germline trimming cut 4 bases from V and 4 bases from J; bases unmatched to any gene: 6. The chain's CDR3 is CSANSGTGGYNEQFF. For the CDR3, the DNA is TGCAGTGCTAATTCCGGGACAGGGGGATACAATGAGCAGTTCTTC.

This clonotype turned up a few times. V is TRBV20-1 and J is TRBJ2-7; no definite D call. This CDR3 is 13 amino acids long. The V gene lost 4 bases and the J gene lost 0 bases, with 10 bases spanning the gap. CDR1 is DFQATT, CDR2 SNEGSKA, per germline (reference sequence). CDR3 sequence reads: CSAKTESSYEQYF. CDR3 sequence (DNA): TGCAGTGCTAAAACAGAGTCCTCCTACGAGCAGTACTTC.

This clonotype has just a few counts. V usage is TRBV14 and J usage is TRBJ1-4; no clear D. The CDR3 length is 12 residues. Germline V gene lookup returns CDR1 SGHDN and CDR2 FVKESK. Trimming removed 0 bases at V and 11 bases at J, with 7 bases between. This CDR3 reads CASSQEGGKLFF. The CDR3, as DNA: TGTGCCAGCAGCCAAGAGGGCGGGAAACTGTTTTTT. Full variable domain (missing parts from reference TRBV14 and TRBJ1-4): EAGVTQFPSHSVIEKGQTVTLRCDPISGHDNLYWYRRVMGKEIKFLLHFVKESKQDESGMPNNRFLAERTGGTYSTLKVQPAELEDSGVYFCASSQEGGKLFFGSGTQLSVL.

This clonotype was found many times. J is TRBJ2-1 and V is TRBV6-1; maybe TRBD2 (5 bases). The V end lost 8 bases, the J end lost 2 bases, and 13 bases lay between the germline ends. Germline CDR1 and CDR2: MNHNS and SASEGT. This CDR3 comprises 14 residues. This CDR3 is CASRRSGAYNEQFF. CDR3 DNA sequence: TGTGCCAGCCGGAGGTCCGGAGCCTACAATGAGCAGTTCTTC.